This TCR beta chain was profiled in a study of T cells expressing NK-cell markers. Study information: Of eight sequenced donors, seven were HCMV-seropositive and one HCMV-seronegative. Points from the study as a whole: Once again these clonotypes came out on top in the CD3+CD56-NKG2C+ fraction of a handful of donors.

Per the germline V gene, CDR1 is SGHRS and CDR2 is YFSETQ. This CDR3 spans 13 amino acids. It was by 5'RACE template switching with UMIs that TCR beta cDNA was made. TCRdb re-called the 5' RACE reads and catalogs CDR3 proteins one per entry, DNA excluded. Here the sample table reports 120,000 to 150,000 distinct CDR3 sequences. Comment on this clonotype: Its target is unknown.

What was sequenced was blood T cells: a sorted CD56 or NKG2C T cell subset, CD4+ or CD8+ T cells, or bulk PBMC T cells (not recorded which). This TCR derives from a man between 18 and 29 years old in good health. V and J are TRBV5-1 and TRBJ2-1. The CDR3 protein is CASGLSSYNEQFF.